This T cell receptor (beta chain) was retrieved from a study of blood T cell repertoires in COVID-19. For the study at large: Nucleic acid was either cDNA or gDNA, and it came from T cells, B-cell-depleted T cells, or PBMCs.

Per the original data handling: How many nucleated cells were present was estimated from reference gene primer amplification. Profiling relied on immunoSEQ multiplex PCR, and the TCRdb table lists in-frame clones only, not all of them. D and trimming were read from the DNA, whereas the V and J calls and clone size are those reported in that table. Among under 250,000 clones listed, roughly 84% were seen once. Deletions cut 7 bases from V and 8 bases from J, with 20 bases between. The CDR3 has 14 amino acids. Germline V gene data show CDR1 as MDHEN and CDR2 as SYDVKM. Sample: peripheral blood. The chain couples TRBV28 to TRBJ1-2, with a weak D call TRBD1 (6 bases). This receptor was identified in an older woman with acute or convalescent COVID-19. The CDR3 nucleotides read TGTGCCAGCACCACAGGGAGAGATTATGGAGGCTACACCTTC. As protein: CASTTGRDYGGYTF.